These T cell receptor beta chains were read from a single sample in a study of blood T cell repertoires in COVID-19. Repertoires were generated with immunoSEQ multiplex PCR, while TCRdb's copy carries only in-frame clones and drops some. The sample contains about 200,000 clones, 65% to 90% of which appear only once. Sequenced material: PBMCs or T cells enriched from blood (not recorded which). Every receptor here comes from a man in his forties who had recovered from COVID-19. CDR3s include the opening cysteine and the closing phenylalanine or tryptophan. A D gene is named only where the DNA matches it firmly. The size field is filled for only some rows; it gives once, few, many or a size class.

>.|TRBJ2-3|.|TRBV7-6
TGTGCCAGCAGCTTAAGGAGCCTCAGGGGAGTCACAGATACGCAGTATTTT
CASSLRSLRGVTDTQYF
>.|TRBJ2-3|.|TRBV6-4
TGTGCCAGCAGCCCGACAGGACGCACAGATACGCAGTATTTT
CASSPTGRTDTQYF
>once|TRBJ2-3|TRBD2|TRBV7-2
TGTGCCAGCAGCTCGACGACTAGCGGGTGGACAGATACGCAGTATTTT
CASSSTTSGWTDTQYF
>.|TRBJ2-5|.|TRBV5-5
TGTGCCAGCAGCTTTAGGGAAGGGGGTCCTCGAGAGACCCAGTACTTC
CASSFREGGPRETQYF
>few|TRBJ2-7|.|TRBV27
TGTGCCAGCAGTTCTAGTTACGAGCAGTACTTC
CASSSSYEQYF
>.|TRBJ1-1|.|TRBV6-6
TGTGCCAGCAGTTACCGGGGAGCGCCGGGCACTGAAGCTTTCTTT
CASSYRGAPGTEAFF
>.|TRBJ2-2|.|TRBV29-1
TGCAGCGTTTCAGGACAGACCCTCACCGGGGAGCTGTTTTTT
CSVSGQTLTGELFF
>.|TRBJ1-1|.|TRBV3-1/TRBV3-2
TGTGCCAGCAGCCAAGATCGACGGGAACTGGCTGAAGCTTTCTTT
CASSQDRRELAEAFF
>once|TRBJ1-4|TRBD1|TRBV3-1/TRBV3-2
TGTGCCAGCAGCCAAGGGACAGGGTTTGATGAAAAACTGTTTTTT
CASSQGTGFDEKLFF
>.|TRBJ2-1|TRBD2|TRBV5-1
TGCGCCAGCAGCTTAGCGGGAGCTCCCAATGAGCAGTTCTTC
CASSLAGAPNEQFF
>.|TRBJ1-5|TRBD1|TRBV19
TGTGCCAGTAGTAGAGGGACAGGGTCCAGTCAGCCCCAGCATTTT
CASSRGTGSSQPQHF
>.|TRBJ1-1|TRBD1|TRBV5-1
TGCGCCAGCAGCGACCGGACAGGGTACGACACTGAAGCTTTCTTT
CASSDRTGYDTEAFF
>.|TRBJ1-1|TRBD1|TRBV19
TGTGCCAGTAGTGCGTCCGGGACAGTATACACTGAAGCTTTCTTT
CASSASGTVYTEAFF
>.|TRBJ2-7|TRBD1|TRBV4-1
TGCGCCAGCAGCCAAATGACAGGGAAGGGTTGGTACGAGCAGTACTTC
CASSQMTGKGWYEQYF
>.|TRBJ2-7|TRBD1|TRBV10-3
TGTGCCATCAGTGACCTGGGACAGGGGGCCTACGAGCAGTACTTC
CAISDLGQGAYEQYF
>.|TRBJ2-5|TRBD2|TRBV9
TGTGCCAGCAGCGGAAAGGGACTAGCGGGAGCAGAGACCCAGTACTTC
CASSGKGLAGAETQYF
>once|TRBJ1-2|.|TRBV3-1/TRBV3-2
TGTGCCAGCAGCCAGGGGGAGCGGACAGTCTATGGCTACACCTTC
CASSQGERTVYGYTF
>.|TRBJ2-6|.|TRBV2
TGTGCCACCACAGGGAGCTCTGGGGCCAACGTCCTGACTTTC
CATTGSSGANVLTF
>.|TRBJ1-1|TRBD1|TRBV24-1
TGTGCCACCAGCCCCGGACAGGGAACTGAAGCTTTCTTT
CATSPGQGTEAFF
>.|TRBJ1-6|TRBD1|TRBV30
TGTGCCTGGAGTGCGGGACAGGGGAATTCACCCCTCCACTTT
CAWSAGQGNSPLHF
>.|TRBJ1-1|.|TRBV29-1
TGCAGCGTTACCGTCGGCGGGGACACTGAAGCTTTCTTT
CSVTVGGDTEAFF
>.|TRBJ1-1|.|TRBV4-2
TGTGCCAGCAGCCAGTCGTGGGAGGGCAGAAGTGAAGCTTTCTTT
CASSQSWEGRSEAFF
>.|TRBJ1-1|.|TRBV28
TGTGCCAGCAGTTTATACAGGCAGAACACTGAAGCTTTCTTT
CASSLYRQNTEAFF
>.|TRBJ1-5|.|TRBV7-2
TGTGCCAGCAGACTGGGACTGGGAAGCAATCAGCCCCAGCATTTT
CASRLGLGSNQPQHF
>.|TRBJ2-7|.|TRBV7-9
TGTGCCAGCAGGGCGGTTAACGAGCAGTACTTC
CASRAVNEQYF
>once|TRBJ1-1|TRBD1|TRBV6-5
TGTGCCAGCAGTACAAGGACAGGGGGCTGGACTGAAGCTTTCTTT
CASSTRTGGWTEAFF
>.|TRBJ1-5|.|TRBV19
TGTGCCAGTAGGCCTGCGGCGAGGAGCAATCAGCCCCAGCATTTT
CASRPAARSNQPQHF
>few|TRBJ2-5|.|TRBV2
TGTGCCAGCGTCGACACTTACGCGGAGACCCAGTACTTC
CASVDTYAETQYF
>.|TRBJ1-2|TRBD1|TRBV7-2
TGTGCCAGCAGCTTACTCGGGACAGGGGAAAGCTATGGCTACACCTTC
CASSLLGTGESYGYTF
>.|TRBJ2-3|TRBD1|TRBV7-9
TGTGCCAGCACCCCCGACAGGGTGGCAGATACGCAGTATTTT
CASTPDRVADTQYF
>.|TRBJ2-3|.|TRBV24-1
TGTGCCACCAGCCGAGGAGGCACAGATACGCAGTATTTT
CATSRGGTDTQYF
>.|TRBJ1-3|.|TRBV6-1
TGTGCCAGCAGTGAGGGAGGGCTTGGAAACACCATATATTTT
CASSEGGLGNTIYF
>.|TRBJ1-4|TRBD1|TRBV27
TGTGCCAGCAGGCCGGGACAGGTCTATGAAAAACTGTTTTTT
CASRPGQVYEKLFF
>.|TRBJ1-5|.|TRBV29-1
TGCAGCGTTGCCGAAAACTCAAATCAGCCCCAGCATTTT
CSVAENSNQPQHF
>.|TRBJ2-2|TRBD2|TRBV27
TGTGCCAGCAGTTTAACCCGACTAGCGGGCGGGGAGCTGTTTTTT
CASSLTRLAGGELFF
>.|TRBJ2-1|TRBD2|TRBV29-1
TGCAGCGTTGGACTAGCGGCCCGTAGGAATGAGCAGTTCTTC
CSVGLAARRNEQFF
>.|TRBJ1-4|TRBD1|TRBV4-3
TGCGCCAGCAGCCAAGATTTGACAGGGGCCACTGAAAAACTGTTTTTT
CASSQDLTGATEKLFF
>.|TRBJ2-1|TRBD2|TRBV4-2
TGTGCCAGCAGCCAAGAGGCTAGCGGGAGGGGGAATGAGCAGTTCTTC
CASSQEASGRGNEQFF
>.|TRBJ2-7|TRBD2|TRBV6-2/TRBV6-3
TGTGCCAGCAGTAGAATAGAGCGGGAGTCCTCCTACGAGCAGTACTTC
CASSRIERESSYEQYF
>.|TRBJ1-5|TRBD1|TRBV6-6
TGTGCCAGCAGACACAGGGGGCCGGGCAGGCAGCCCCAGCATTTT
CASRHRGPGRQPQHF
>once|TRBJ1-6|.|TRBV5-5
TGTGCCAGCAGGTCAGGGGAGGGTCATTCACCCCTCCACTTT
CASRSGEGHSPLHF
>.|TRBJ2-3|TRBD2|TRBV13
TGTGCCAGCAGCACTAGCGTAAGCACAGATACGCAGTATTTT
CASSTSVSTDTQYF
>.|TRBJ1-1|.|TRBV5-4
TGTGCCAGCAGCTTGGCGGGGGTGAGGAACACTGAAGCTTTCTTT
CASSLAGVRNTEAFF